This T cell receptor (beta chain) is from a study of neurological immune-mediated disorders. Comments on this clonotype: One end of the junction fails to match germline, which may point to a read error.

The CDR3 totals 12 residues. Germline-derived CDR1 and CDR2 are DFQATT and SNEGSKA (reference sequence). Time point given: technical triplicate 2. Using its own MiXCR run on the 5' RACE reads, TCRdb lists one record per CDR3 protein. The sample yields more than 30,000 distinct CDR3 sequences, more than 10% seen once. The J gene is TRBJ1-1, the V gene TRBV20-1, with 7 bases matching TRBD1. The specimen was CD4+ T cells from blood. The sequence came from a female donor with HTLV-1-associated myelopathy (HAM/TSP). Here the CDR3 DNA reads TGCAGTGCTAGAGATCAAAGACAGGGCGAGGTTTTT. It specifies CSARDQRQGEVF.